The present T cell receptor (beta chain) was sequenced within a study of T cells after yellow fever vaccination. The CDR3 is 14 residues long. The germline V and J ends were trimmed by 1 base and 6 bases, with 15 bases remaining between them. Looked up from germline, CDR1 is DFQATT and CDR2 is SNEGSKA (reference sequence). 5'RACE template switching generated TCR cDNA, adding a universal primer site and UMIs. Using its own MiXCR run on the 5' RACE reads, TCRdb lists one record per CDR3 protein. Counted here are about 160,000 distinct CDR3 sequences, approximately 6.7% occurring once; the ten biggest clones make up more than 2.5%. Study-wide findings and caveats: Some clonotypes were seen in both the CD4 and the CD8 compartments. These made up a small share and likely arose from convergent recombination. Reappearance after the booster was observed for most primary-vaccination clones (about 96% CD4, about 86% CD8). It was a weaker secondary response, yet one that peaked faster, at day 5 versus 15.

As to this clonotype: The antigen remains undetermined.

The TCR was taken from a man aged 18 to 30 who received the YFV17D yellow fever vaccine. This sequence joins TRBV20-1 and TRBJ1-1; possible D gene TRBD1, 5 bases. The sample in question was CD4+ T cells sorted from PBMCs, obtained about 5 days after the first yellow fever vaccination. This CDR3 is CSARVAGRESEAFF. For the CDR3, the DNA is TGCAGTGCTAGAGTGGCAGGGCGGGAATCTGAAGCTTTCTTT.